This T cell receptor beta chain was found in a study of tumor-infiltrating lymphocytes in oesophageal squamous cell carcinoma. Trimming took 3 bases from V and 7 from J, leaving 16 bases between them. This CDR3 comprises 15 residues. The germline CDR1 and CDR2 sequences are MDHEN and SYDVKM. MiXCR was run by TCRdb on the PCR reads, yielding one entry per CDR3 protein. The data hold about 20,000 distinct CDR3 sequences, with roughly 37% observed a single time. The sequencing sample was made of blood. The source is a male donor with esophageal squamous cell carcinoma. This chain connects TRBV28 to TRBJ2-1; weak D call: TRBD2 (5 bases). CDR3 loop: CASSFLRQRKNEQFF. The CDR3 DNA follows: TGTGCCAGCAGTTTCTTGAGGCAGCGGAAAAATGAGCAGTTCTTC.